Listed below are T cell receptor beta chains from one sample, sequenced in a study of T cell responses to AZD1222 COVID-19 vaccine. Libraries were prepared by immunoSEQ multiplex PCR; TCRdb keeps only in-frame clonotypes and omits some of them. The data contain 150,000 to 180,000 clones, over 85% of them singletons. Sequenced material: peripheral blood, taken on day 0 of AZD1222 vaccination. These receptors all come from an adult in good health. Each CDR3 is given with its conserved first and last residue. The order of the fields is J gene, D gene, V gene, clone size, CDR3 DNA, CDR3 protein. D genes are given only for firm matches. Clone size is not always given. Where it is, it says once, few, many or a class for expanded clones.

j_call: TRBJ1-5
d_call: .
v_call: TRBV11-3
clone_size: .
cdr3_nt: TGTGCCAGCAGCTTAGGAGGCAGCAATCAGCCCCAGCATTTT
cdr3_aa: CASSLGGSNQPQHF

j_call: TRBJ1-4
d_call: .
v_call: TRBV5-1
clone_size: .
cdr3_nt: TGCGCCAGCACCTCGGGGTGGACGAATGAAAAACTGTTTTTT
cdr3_aa: CASTSGWTNEKLFF

j_call: TRBJ2-7
d_call: .
v_call: TRBV6-7
clone_size: few
cdr3_nt: TGTGCCAGCAGCTACCCAGGGTCTCCTGCCTACGAGCAGTACTTC
cdr3_aa: CASSYPGSPAYEQYF

j_call: TRBJ2-1
d_call: TRBD1
v_call: TRBV7-9
clone_size: once
cdr3_nt: TGTGCGGGACAGAATGGCAATGAGCAGTTCTTC
cdr3_aa: CAGQNGNEQFF

j_call: TRBJ1-2
d_call: TRBD1
v_call: TRBV28
clone_size: once
cdr3_nt: TGTGCCAGCAGTGTCCCCGGACAGGGGAGAGGCTACACCTTC
cdr3_aa: CASSVPGQGRGYTF

j_call: TRBJ1-5
d_call: .
v_call: TRBV5-6
clone_size: .
cdr3_nt: TGTGCCAGCAGCGCCGGGACCCCAAGTAATCAGCCCCAGCATTTT
cdr3_aa: CASSAGTPSNQPQHF

j_call: TRBJ1-1
d_call: TRBD1
v_call: TRBV10-2
clone_size: .
cdr3_nt: TGCCCCACCCCTCAACAGGGGGGGAACACTGAAGCTTTCTTT
cdr3_aa: CPTPQQGGNTEAFF

j_call: TRBJ2-7
d_call: TRBD1
v_call: TRBV30
clone_size: .
cdr3_nt: TGTGCCTGGAGGGGGGACAGGGACGAGCAGTACTTC
cdr3_aa: CAWRGDRDEQYF

j_call: TRBJ2-7
d_call: .
v_call: TRBV6-5
clone_size: once
cdr3_nt: TGTGCCAGCAGTTACTCTTTAGTTCGGGATCCGCAGTACTTC
cdr3_aa: CASSYSLVRDPQYF

j_call: TRBJ2-2
d_call: .
v_call: TRBV5-1
clone_size: .
cdr3_nt: TGCGCCAGCAGAAGGGTGGCTGGCACCGGGGAGCTGTTTTTT
cdr3_aa: CASRRVAGTGELFF

j_call: TRBJ1-5
d_call: .
v_call: TRBV4-3
clone_size: .
cdr3_nt: TGCGCCAGCAGCCAAGATATTAGGACCCTTCGACAGCCCCAGCATTTT
cdr3_aa: CASSQDIRTLRQPQHF

j_call: TRBJ1-2
d_call: .
v_call: TRBV5-1
clone_size: .
cdr3_nt: TGCGCCAGCAGCTCACACAACCGGGGTGACTATGGCTACACCTTC
cdr3_aa: CASSSHNRGDYGYTF

j_call: TRBJ2-7
d_call: .
v_call: TRBV6-5
clone_size: .
cdr3_nt: TGTGCCAGCAGACACCCCCAAATATCCTACGAGCAGTACTTC
cdr3_aa: CASRHPQISYEQYF

j_call: TRBJ2-1
d_call: .
v_call: TRBV7-2
clone_size: .
cdr3_nt: TGTGCCAGCAGCTTACATCAGGGGAACTCCTACAATGAGCAGTTCTTC
cdr3_aa: CASSLHQGNSYNEQFF

j_call: TRBJ2-3
d_call: .
v_call: TRBV7-3
clone_size: .
cdr3_nt: TGTGCCAGCAGCTTAACTGGTGGGGGAAACACAGATACGCAGTATTTT
cdr3_aa: CASSLTGGGNTDTQYF

j_call: TRBJ2-2
d_call: .
v_call: TRBV9
clone_size: .
cdr3_nt: TGTGCCAGCAGCCCGCTGGGGTCTAGCCCCAACACCGGGGAGCTGTTTTTT
cdr3_aa: CASSPLGSSPNTGELFF

j_call: TRBJ1-2
d_call: .
v_call: TRBV4-2
clone_size: .
cdr3_nt: TGTGCCAGCAGCCAAGATCCCGGGGTGAGAGACTATGGCTACACCTTC
cdr3_aa: CASSQDPGVRDYGYTF

j_call: TRBJ1-6
d_call: .
v_call: TRBV5-6
clone_size: .
cdr3_nt: TGTGCCAGCAGCTCCTCCTTCTCGGGGAATTCACCCCTCCACTTT
cdr3_aa: CASSSSFSGNSPLHF

j_call: TRBJ2-1
d_call: .
v_call: TRBV7-9
clone_size: .
cdr3_nt: TGTGCCAGCAGCGCGGAGGCCAGCTCCTACAATGAGCAGTTCTTC
cdr3_aa: CASSAEASSYNEQFF

j_call: TRBJ2-2
d_call: TRBD2
v_call: TRBV3-1/TRBV3-2
clone_size: once
cdr3_nt: TGTGCCAGCAGCCAAGTCCTTGCGGGAGCGGGAGGAACCGGGGAGCTGTTTTTT
cdr3_aa: CASSQVLAGAGGTGELFF

j_call: TRBJ2-7
d_call: .
v_call: TRBV7-2
clone_size: .
cdr3_nt: TGTGCCAGCAGCCAGGACGGAGTCTTGGACGAGCAGTACTTC
cdr3_aa: CASSQDGVLDEQYF

j_call: TRBJ1-6
d_call: .
v_call: TRBV6-5
clone_size: .
cdr3_nt: TGTGCCAGCATCGAAGGATATAATTCACCCCTCCACTTT
cdr3_aa: CASIEGYNSPLHF

j_call: TRBJ2-2
d_call: .
v_call: TRBV13
clone_size: .
cdr3_nt: TGTGCCAGCCAGTGGAGGGGTTTCGCCGGGGAGCTGTTTTTT
cdr3_aa: CASQWRGFAGELFF